One sample yielded the 18 T cell receptor beta chains listed below, sequenced in a study of T cell changes during pregnancy in multiple sclerosis. Clones were read by immunoSEQ multiplex PCR, and TCRdb kept only the in-frame ones, dropping some. The sample yields 130,000 or so clones, 93% seen once. The sample consisted of peripheral blood, taken before pregnancy. These receptors came from a female donor with multiple sclerosis, enrolled in a pregnancy study.

The rearrangement links TRBV5-1 to TRBJ2-1; 7 bases align to TRBD2. Germline V CDR1 and CDR2: SGHRS, YFSETQ. After removal of 0 bases from V and 5 bases from J, the junction contained 5 bases not matched to a gene. The length of the CDR3 is 15 residues. CDR3 in DNA: TGCGCCAGCAGCTTGGAACTAGCGTCTAACAATGAGCAGTTCTTC. Translated: CASSLELASNNEQFF.

This clone appeared a single time. The chain recombines TRBV9 with TRBJ2-6; no reliable D call. Trimming removed 3 bases from V and 0 bases from J, with 4 bases in between. The CDR3 has 14 residues. Germline loops: CDR1 SGDLS, CDR2 YYNGEE. In DNA, the CDR3 is TGTGCCAGCAGCGCCGTCTCTGGGGCCAACGTCCTGACTTTC. It is translated as CASSAVSGANVLTF.

The gene calls are TRBV19 and TRBJ1-5, with a tentative D call TRBD1 (6 bases). CDR3 length: 14 amino acids. Germline CDR1 and CDR2: LNHDA and SQIVND (reference sequence). The V gene lost 7 bases and the J gene lost 4 bases, with 14 bases spanning the gap. This CDR3 reads CASIMTGLNQPQHF. The CDR3 DNA sequence: TGTGCCAGTATTATGACAGGACTTAATCAGCCCCAGCATTTT.

The rearrangement joins TRBV16 to TRBJ1-4; 9 bases agree with TRBD1. This CDR3 contains 18 residues. Germline CDR1 KGHSY, CDR2 FQNENV. J was trimmed by 0 bases and V by 4 bases; bases with no gene match: 9. DNA of the CDR3: TGTGCCAGCAGCCCCGGGACAGGGACTTTTGCAACTAATGAAAAACTGTTTTTT. Residues: CASSPGTGTFATNEKLFF. Full variable domain (missing parts from reference TRBV16 and TRBJ1-4): GEEVAQTPKHLVRGEGQKAKLYCAPIKGHSYVFWYQQVLKNEFKFLISFQNENVFDETGMPKERFSAKCLPNSPCSLEIQATKLEDSAVYFCASSPGTGTFATNEKLFFGSGTQLSVL.

This chain joins TRBV29-1 and TRBJ2-2; TRBD1 is a possible D gene (6 bases). V lost 6 bases and J lost 4, with 15 bases in between. Germline V gives CDR1 SQVTM, CDR2 ANQGSEA. CDR3 size: 14 residues. CDR3 nucleotides: TGCAGCGTGACCGGGACACCTGGCACCGGGGAGCTGTTTTTT. Its protein is CSVTGTPGTGELFF.

This chain connects TRBV6-5 to TRBJ1-1; no firm D call. Per the germline V gene, CDR1 is MNHEY and CDR2 is SVGAGI. The V end lost 6 bases, the J end lost 7 bases, and 9 bases lay between the germline ends. The CDR3 is made up of 11 amino acids. CDR3 sequence: CASRVGLEAFF. CDR3 nucleotides: TGTGCCAGCAGAGTGGGCCTTGAAGCTTTCTTT.

CDR3: CASSYSGQTNEKLFF. The CDR3 DNA follows: TGTGCCAGCAGTTACTCGGGGCAAACTAATGAAAAACTGTTTTTT. The genes are TRBV6-6 and TRBJ1-4; D perhaps matches TRBD1 (5 bases). This CDR3 comprises 15 residues. V gave up 0 bases and J gave up 1 base, with 6 bases separating them. CDR1 MNHNY and CDR2 SVGAGI come from the germline V gene (reference sequence).

This clone showed up just once. The J gene is TRBJ2-1, the V gene TRBV18; TRBD1 agrees at 10 bases. The V gene end was trimmed by 0 bases and the J gene end by 4 bases; junction bases not matched to a gene: 12. The germline V gene has CDR1 KGHSH and CDR2 LQKENI. This CDR3 comprises 19 residues. In nucleotides, the CDR3 is TGTGCCAGCTCACCACCCCGGACAGGGGGAGGAATCGCGTACAATGAGCAGTTCTTC. Its translation: CASSPPRTGGGIAYNEQFF.

The V and J genes are TRBV6-1 and TRBJ2-2, with D perhaps TRBD1 (5 bases). V was pared by 5 bases and J by 4 bases, with 8 bases between. Per the germline V gene, CDR1 is MNHNS and CDR2 is SASEGT. This CDR3 comprises 13 residues. CDR3 residues: CASSRQRTGELFF. As DNA, the CDR3 is TGTGCCAGCAGTCGACAGCGCACCGGGGAGCTGTTTTTT.

The CDR3 DNA reads as TGCGCCAGCAGCTTGTCGACAGTAAACACCGGGGAGCTGTTTTTT. Translating gives CASSLSTVNTGELFF. The chain uses TRBV5-1 and TRBJ2-2, with a weak D call TRBD1 (5 bases). V was trimmed by 1 base and J by 2 bases, leaving 9 bases between them. The CDR3 length is 15 residues. The germline V gene has CDR1 SGHRS and CDR2 YFSETQ. The full variable domain, in which reference TRBV5-1 and TRBJ2-2 provide the parts outside the CDR3, is KAGVTQTPRYLIKTRGQQVTLSCSPISGHRSVSWYQQTPGQGLQFLFEYFSETQRNKGNFPGRFSGRQFSNSRSEMNVSTLELGDSALYLCASSLSTVNTGELFFGEGSRLTVL.

The rearrangement joins TRBV5-4 to TRBJ1-1; the D gene is possibly TRBD1 (5 bases). CDR1 and CDR2 (germline): SGHNT, YYREEE (reference sequence). Deletions cut 4 bases from V and 0 bases from J, with 13 bases between. This CDR3 contains 15 residues. The CDR3, as DNA: TGTGCCAGCAGCCCGACAGAGGCCATGAACACTGAAGCTTTCTTT. Its protein product is CASSPTEAMNTEAFF.

CDR3 nucleotides: TGTGCCAGCAGCTTAGCAATAACCGGGGAGCTGTTTTTT. Residues: CASSLAITGELFF. The chain couples TRBV7-2 to TRBJ2-2; no clear D gene. V lost 0 bases to trimming and J lost 5 bases, with 4 bases between them. Germline CDR1 SGHTA, CDR2 FQGNSA. This CDR3 is 13 amino acids long.

The V and J genes are TRBV28 and TRBJ1-2, with D tentatively TRBD1 (5 bases). Germline CDR1 reads MDHEN; CDR2 reads SYDVKM. V lost 11 bases to trimming and J lost 4 bases, with 17 bases between them. The CDR3 is made up of 13 amino acids. This CDR3 is CAAGGGIPYGYTF. The CDR3 bases are TGTGCCGCGGGTGGGGGGATCCCCTATGGCTACACCTTC.

The chain carries TRBV25-1 and TRBJ2-7; 10 positions agree with TRBD1. There are 15 residues in the CDR3. Unmatched junction bases numbered 7, after V lost 2 bases and J lost 6 bases. Germline values: CDR1 MGHDK, CDR2 SYGVNS. CDR3 protein: CASSERGTGAGEQYF. The DNA of the CDR3 is TGTGCCAGCAGTGAACGGGGGACAGGGGCCGGCGAGCAGTACTTC.

The chain uses TRBV13 and TRBJ2-7; 9 nucleotides agree with TRBD1. Looked up from germline, CDR1 is PRHDT and CDR2 is FYEKMQ (reference sequence). This CDR3 is 15 amino acids long. Losses at the gene ends were 3 bases for V and 6 bases for J; bases not matched to a gene: 9. The DNA for the CDR3 is TGTGCCAGCAGCTTGGGGACAGGGATTCCCTCCGAGCAGTACTTC. It translates to CASSLGTGIPSEQYF.

The CDR3 DNA follows: TGTGCCAGCAGTGAACGCGTAACAGCTCGGGGGACCGGGGAGCTGTTTTTT. Its protein is CASSERVTARGTGELFF. V usage is TRBV6-1 and J usage is TRBJ2-2, with D perhaps matching TRBD2 (6 bases). Trimming took 2 bases from V and 5 from J, leaving 18 bases between them. This CDR3 contains 17 residues. Looked up from germline, CDR1 is MNHNS and CDR2 is SASEGT.

The chain employs TRBV28 and TRBJ2-1, with 8 bases matching TRBD2. The CDR3 consists of 13 residues. CDR1 and CDR2 from the germline V gene are MDHEN and SYDVKM. With V trimmed by 5 bases and J by 9 bases, 6 bases remained unmatched. DNA of the CDR3: TGTGCCAGCAGTGGGACCGGGACTAGTGAGCAGTTCTTC. Protein: CASSGTGTSEQFF.

The V call is TRBV28, the J call TRBJ2-5; 9 bases fit TRBD2. CDR3 length: 15 amino acids. V shed 3 bases and J 5 bases; nucleotides not matched to a gene: 7. Germline values: CDR1 MDHEN, CDR2 SYDVKM. The CDR3 nucleotides are TGTGCCAGCAGTTTTTGGCGGGGGGGTTGGGAGACCCAGTACTTC. This sequence encodes CASSFWRGGWETQYF.